One and the same sample provided the 14 T cell receptor beta chains below, sequenced in a study of T-cell reconstitution after alpha-beta-depleted transplantation in children (dated by TCRdb to the mid-2010s). Library preparation used PCR. These reads were obtained on an Illumina HiSeq 2500. TCR library preparation used molecular barcoding, with unique molecular identifiers applied to normalize quantification of the TCRbeta repertoire. In TCRdb, the public reads were trimmed at Q25 with fastp and aligned with MiXCR, with productive beta chains retained. Every CDR3 protein is listed once, alongside the most common genes and DNA of its rows. The sample data list about 480,000 distinct CDR3 sequences, and approximately 12% of these were observed just once. The ten biggest clones cover over 5.5% of the sample. Sample: PBMCs from the stem cell graft donor, taken from the stem cell graft. All receptors derive from a human donor who donated a stem cell graft to a child with combined immunodeficiency.

The chain uses TRBV11-2 and TRBJ2-5, with 8 bases lining up with TRBD2. Trimming at V came to 3 bases and at J to 5 bases, leaving 8 bases not matched to a gene. From germline, CDR1 is SGHAT and CDR2 FQNNGV. The CDR3 consists of 15 residues. The CDR3 region has the DNA TGTGCCAGCAGCTTTGAACCGGGGGGGTTTGAGACCCAGTACTTC. Translating gives CASSFEPGGFETQYF.

The gene calls are TRBV6-2 or TRBV6-3 and TRBJ2-5; D is unresolved. V lost 4 bases and J 1 base, leaving 13 bases between the germline ends. Looked up from germline, CDR1 is MNHEY and CDR2 is SVGEGT. The CDR3 sequence is 15 residues long. CDR3 DNA: TGTGCCAGCAGTTCGAGACGACGGATCCAAGAGACCCAGTACTTC. Translating gives CASSSRRRIQETQYF.

This clonotype appeared many times. The chain employs TRBV12-3 or TRBV12-4 and TRBJ1-2, with TRBD1 as a possible D gene (5 bases). The CDR3 sequence is 15 residues long. The V end lost 5 bases, the J end lost 1 base, and 14 bases lay between the germline ends. This chain's CDR3 is CASSARAADNYGYTF. The DNA for the CDR3 is TGTGCCAGCAGTGCCAGGGCCGCGGATAACTATGGCTACACCTTC.

CDR3 sequence reads: CASIPRWWVDTEAFF. Here the CDR3 DNA reads TGTGCCAGCATTCCAAGGTGGTGGGTCGACACTGAAGCTTTCTTT. The V and J genes are TRBV6-1 and TRBJ1-1; D remains unclear. Looked up from germline, CDR1 is MNHNS and CDR2 is SASEGT. The ends were cut back, 7 bases at V and 3 bases at J, with 18 bases in the middle. CDR3 length: 15 residues.

This clonotype was counted only a few times. The chain carries TRBV7-9 and TRBJ2-6; D ambiguous. V lost 1 base and J lost 5, with 9 bases in between. The CDR3 runs 15 residues. Per germline, CDR1 SEHNR and CDR2 FQNEAQ (reference sequence). The DNA of the CDR3 is TGTGCCAGCAGCTTAGACCAGCACTGGGCCAACGTCCTGACTTTC. Translating it yields CASSLDQHWANVLTF.

The chain recombines TRBV12-3 or TRBV12-4 with TRBJ1-1; TRBD1 is a possible D gene (6 bases). V was trimmed by 4 bases and J by 4 bases, leaving 10 bases between them. The CDR3 is 13 amino acids. DNA of the CDR3: TGTGCCAGCAGTTCAGGACAGATCACTGAAGCTTTCTTT. Its protein product is CASSSGQITEAFF.

This clonotype has a handful of counts. The chain is built from TRBV29-1 and TRBJ1-5; the match to TRBD1 covers 8 bases. The CDR3 is 14 residues long. Germline assignment: CDR1 SQVTM and CDR2 ANQGSEA. Trimming removed 3 bases from V and 3 bases from J; junction bases left unmatched: 4. The CDR3 coding sequence is TGCAGCGTTGATTTGACAGGGGTCAATCAGCCCCAGCATTTT. It specifies CSVDLTGVNQPQHF.

This clonotype has just a few counts. This chain joins TRBV10-2 and TRBJ2-5; D gene ambiguous. V was cut by 2 bases and J by 0 bases, with 7 bases left in between. CDR3 length equals 14 residues. In germline, CDR1 is WSHSY, CDR2 SAAADI. CDR3 protein: CASSEMRYQETQYF. The CDR3 coding sequence is TGCGCCAGCAGTGAGATGCGGTACCAAGAGACCCAGTACTTC.

J is TRBJ2-1 and V is TRBV29-1; 7 bases map to TRBD1. The length of the CDR3 is 13 residues. The ends lost 4 bases at V and 5 bases at J; junction bases unmatched: 5. The germline V gene has CDR1 SQVTM and CDR2 ANQGSEA. CDR3 protein: CSVAGTEDNEQFF. CDR3 DNA sequence: TGCAGCGTTGCTGGGACAGAAGACAATGAGCAGTTCTTC.

The chain links TRBV18 to TRBJ1-4; D unresolved. V was trimmed by 0 bases and J by 10 bases, leaving 9 bases between them. In germline, CDR1 is KGHSH, CDR2 LQKENI. The CDR3 is 13 residues long. The CDR3 here is CASSPPGGGKLFF. The CDR3 nucleotides are TGTGCCAGCTCACCACCGGGCGGCGGAAAACTGTTTTTT.

This chain links TRBV29-1 with TRBJ2-3, with 8 bases that match TRBD1. Germline CDR1 is SQVTM and CDR2 is ANQGSEA. V was clipped by 8 bases and J by 6 bases; unmatched bases: 10. The CDR3 contains 13 residues. CDR3 amino acids: CSLHRGADDTQYF. DNA of the CDR3: TGCAGCCTTCACAGGGGGGCGGACGATACGCAGTATTTT.

This clonotype was seen only a few times. The chain has TRBV6-4 and TRBJ2-1; 8 nucleotides match TRBD2. With V trimmed by 0 bases and J by 9 bases, 10 bases remained unmatched. There are 16 residues in the CDR3. The germline V gene has CDR1 MRHNA and CDR2 SNTAGT. CDR3: CASSDSNKRGNSEQFF. Written as DNA, the CDR3 is TGTGCCAGCAGTGACTCGAACAAGCGGGGGAACTCTGAGCAGTTCTTC.

This clonotype was counted at least ten times. The chain has TRBV19 and TRBJ1-6; TRBD1 might be the D (5 bases). Germline assignment: CDR1 LNHDA and CDR2 SQIVND (reference sequence). The CDR3 spans 15 residues. The germline V and J ends were trimmed by 5 bases and 7 bases, with 15 bases remaining between them. The CDR3 DNA reads TGTGCCAGTAGTCTGCAAAGTCGGGGGAATTCACCCCTCCACTTT. It yields the protein CASSLQSRGNSPLHF.

At least ten counts were recorded for this clonotype. J is TRBJ2-7 and V is TRBV28, with D possibly being TRBD1 (5 bases). CDR3 size: 17 residues. Germline V gene data show CDR1 as MDHEN and CDR2 as SYDVKM. Trimming removed 4 bases at V and 1 base at J, with 20 bases between. Written as DNA, the CDR3 is TGTGCCAGCAGTTCGCCCCGGGCTGGGGCTACTTCCTACGAGCAGTACTTC. Amino acids: CASSSPRAGATSYEQYF.